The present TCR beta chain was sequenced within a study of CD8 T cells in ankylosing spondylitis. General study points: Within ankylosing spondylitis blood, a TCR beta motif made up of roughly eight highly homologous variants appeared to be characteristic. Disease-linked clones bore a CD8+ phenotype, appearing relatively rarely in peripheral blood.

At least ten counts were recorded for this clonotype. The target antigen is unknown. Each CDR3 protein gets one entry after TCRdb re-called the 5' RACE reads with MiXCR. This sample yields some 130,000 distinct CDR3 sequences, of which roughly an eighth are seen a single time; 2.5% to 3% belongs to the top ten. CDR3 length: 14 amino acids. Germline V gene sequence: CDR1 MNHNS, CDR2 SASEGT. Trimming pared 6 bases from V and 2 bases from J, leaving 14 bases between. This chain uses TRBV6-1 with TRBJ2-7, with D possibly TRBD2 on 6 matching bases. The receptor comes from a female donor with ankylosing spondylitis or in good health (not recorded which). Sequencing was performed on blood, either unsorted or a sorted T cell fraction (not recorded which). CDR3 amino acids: CASSTGRGAYEQYF. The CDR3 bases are TGTGCCAGCAGCACCGGACGCGGGGCCTACGAGCAGTACTTC.